The 26 T cell receptor beta chains reported below all come from one sample, sequenced in a study of T cells in Graves' hyperthyroidism and ophthalmopathy. RNA transcripts provided the source from which TCR beta CDR3 regions were amplified. The primer set for the first-round RT-PCR of the TCR CDR3 was HTBI. TCRdb used MiXCR to reprocess the multiplex PCR reads, holding one entry per CDR3 protein. This table has about 110,000 distinct CDR3 sequences, approximately 15% appearing once. Sequencing was performed on blood. The source is a woman aged 45-59 years with Graves' hyperthyroidism.

This clonotype occurred many times. A much larger clone differs by one base, so this may be a read error. The chain employs TRBV28 and TRBJ1-4; tentative D call: TRBD1 (6 bases). V lost 8 bases to trimming and J lost 6 bases, with 19 bases between them. The CDR3 has 15 amino acids. Germline lookup yields CDR1 MDHEN and CDR2 SYDVKM. Written as DNA, the CDR3 is TGTGCCAGCCTACAGGGAGGCAGTAGGGATGAAAAACTGTTTTTT. It specifies CASLQGGSRDEKLFF.

This clonotype was observed a few times. The chain joins TRBV12-3 or TRBV12-4 to TRBJ2-1; 15 bases line up with TRBD2. The CDR3 loop spans 16 amino acids. After removal of 6 bases from V and 7 bases from J, the junction contained 7 bases not matched to a gene. The CDR3 DNA is TGTGCCAGCAGCCGGACTAGCGGGAGGGGGGCAAATGAGCAGTTCTTC. This translates into CASSRTSGRGANEQFF.

There are many counts of this clonotype. The chain uses TRBV15 and TRBJ2-3; 8 positions match TRBD1. This CDR3 has 18 amino acids. The trim removed 0 bases at V and 2 bases at J, leaving 10 bases unmatched. CDR1 and CDR2 from the germline V gene are LNHNV and YYDKDF (reference sequence). CDR3 amino acids: CATSRDPLGTGDTDTQYF. In DNA form, the CDR3 reads TGTGCCACCAGCAGAGATCCCCTAGGGACAGGAGACACAGATACGCAGTATTTT.

This clonotype was observed at least ten times. The chain couples TRBV6-2 or TRBV6-3 to TRBJ1-5; 8 bases fit TRBD1. CDR3 length: 16 amino acids. Germline CDR1 is MNHEY and CDR2 is SVGEGT. J lost 6 bases, V lost 6 bases, and 13 bases had no gene match. CDR3 sequence reads: CASSQPSGQGSQPQHF. Written as DNA, the CDR3 is TGTGCCAGCAGCCAACCAAGTGGACAGGGCAGTCAGCCCCAGCATTTT.

There are many counts of this clonotype. V and J are TRBV20-1 and TRBJ1-1; TRBD1 matches at 7 bases. Per the germline V gene, CDR1 is DFQATT and CDR2 is SNEGSKA (reference sequence). V lost 6 bases to trimming and J lost 3 bases; unmatched junction nucleotides: 7. The CDR3 loop spans 13 amino acids. CDR3 nucleotides: TGCAGTGCACAATCAGGGGGGTACACTGAAGCTTTCTTT. Protein: CSAQSGGYTEAFF.

The chain uses TRBV10-2 and TRBJ1-1; 8 bases are shared with TRBD1. The CDR3 contains 14 residues. J lost 4 bases, V lost 1 base, and 2 bases had no gene match. Germline V gene lookup returns CDR1 WSHSY and CDR2 SAAADI. The CDR3 DNA follows: TGCGCCAGCAGTGAGTGGGACAGGACCACTGAAGCTTTCTTT. Encoded protein: CASSEWDRTTEAFF.

The rearrangement uses TRBV28 and TRBJ2-5; D gene unclear. The CDR3 runs 11 residues. Trimming removed 6 bases from V and 5 bases from J, with 7 bases in between. The V gene's germline CDR1 is MDHEN and CDR2 SYDVKM. CDR3 sequence (DNA): TGTGCCAGCAGGCGGTTCGAGACCCAGTACTTC. This codes for CASRRFETQYF.

This clonotype was detected many times. The chain carries TRBV6-1 and TRBJ1-4; D gene unclear. With 1 base removed from V and 8 bases from J, the gap between germline ends came to 11 bases. CDR1 is MNHNS and CDR2 is SASEGT in the germline V gene. The CDR3 has 14 residues. CDR3 sequence: CASSEDGVYEKLFF. The CDR3 DNA reads TGTGCCAGCAGTGAAGATGGGGTTTACGAAAAACTGTTTTTT.

This clonotype has just a few counts. The V call is TRBV5-1, the J call TRBJ2-1; TRBD2 is a possible D gene (6 bases). V lost 0 bases and J 10 bases, leaving 14 bases between the germline ends. The CDR3 covers 14 residues. Germline lookup yields CDR1 SGHRS and CDR2 YFSETQ. The CDR3, as DNA: TGCGCCAGCAGCTTGGGTGGCGGGGCCGGGGAGCAGTTCTTC. Its protein is CASSLGGGAGEQFF.

The chain is built from TRBV28 and TRBJ2-3; TRBD2 aligns across 8 bases. V gave up 6 bases and J gave up 2 bases; unmatched junction bases: 1. Germline assignment: CDR1 MDHEN and CDR2 SYDVKM. There are 13 residues in the CDR3. CDR3 residues: CASRAGVTDTQYF. The CDR3 DNA follows: TGTGCCAGCAGAGCGGGAGTCACAGATACGCAGTATTTT.

This clonotype came up many times. V is TRBV28 and J is TRBJ2-3, with TRBD2 matching 12 bases. The germline gives CDR1 MDHEN, CDR2 SYDVKM. The junction had 9 bases not matched to a gene; V was cut back by 6 bases and J by 5 bases. CDR3 length: 16 amino acids. CDR3 coding DNA: TGTGCCAGCAGACCCTTGGGGGGACTAGCGGGAGATACGCAGTATTTT. It is translated as CASRPLGGLAGDTQYF.

V and J are TRBV20-1 and TRBJ1-1, with TRBD1 identical over 8 bases. The CDR3 loop spans 14 amino acids. In germline, CDR1 is DFQATT, CDR2 SNEGSKA (reference sequence). The trim removed 5 bases at V and 1 base at J, leaving 6 bases unmatched. The CDR3 coding sequence is TGCAGTGCTCACGGACAGGGCTCGAACACTGAAGCTTTCTTT. It is translated as CSAHGQGSNTEAFF.

Ten or more counts support this clonotype. The chain joins TRBV27 to TRBJ1-6; no definite D call. This CDR3 is built from 13 residues. Deletions cut 3 bases from V and 3 bases from J, with 3 bases between. Germline CDR1 reads MNHEY; CDR2 reads SMNVEV (reference sequence). For the CDR3, the DNA is TGTGCCAGCAGTTTCATCTATAATTCACCCCTCCACTTT. This encodes CASSFIYNSPLHF.

This clonotype was found many times. The V gene is TRBV3-1, the J gene TRBJ1-5, with a possible D match to TRBD1 (6 bases). V lost 4 bases and J 4 bases, leaving 11 bases between the germline ends. This CDR3 contains 14 residues. The V gene's germline CDR1 is LGHDT and CDR2 YNNKEL (reference sequence). CDR3 DNA sequence: TGTGCCAGCAGCCTCGCGCAGGGGAATCAGCCCCAGCATTTT. It encodes CASSLAQGNQPQHF.

V gene TRBV4-1 combines with J gene TRBJ2-6; D is unclear. This CDR3 is 18 amino acids long. Germline CDR1 and CDR2: MGHRA and YSYEKL. Trimming removed 0 bases from V and 0 bases from J, with 12 bases in between. In DNA, the CDR3 is TGCGCCAGCAGCCAAGAAAGCAACGGAGTCTCTGGGGCCAACGTCCTGACTTTC. Its protein product is CASSQESNGVSGANVLTF.

The genes are TRBV5-1 and TRBJ1-4, with 7 bases matching TRBD1. Germline-derived CDR1 and CDR2 are SGHRS and YFSETQ. The CDR3 runs to 15 residues. V lost 7 bases to trimming and J lost 5 bases; unmatched junction nucleotides: 11. Here the CDR3 reads CASRSMGQMNEKLFF. CDR3 sequence (DNA): TGCGCCAGCCGCTCAATGGGACAGATGAATGAAAAACTGTTTTTT.

This clonotype was found many times. The rearrangement links TRBV15 to TRBJ1-2; the match to TRBD1 covers 9 bases. The length of the CDR3 is 16 residues. The germline CDR1 and CDR2 sequences are LNHNV and YYDKDF (reference sequence). V was pared by 1 base and J by 4 bases, with 7 bases of the junction left unmatched. The CDR3 sequence is CATSRAKTGGSYGYTF. As DNA, the CDR3 is TGTGCCACCAGCAGAGCCAAGACAGGGGGGTCCTATGGCTACACCTTC.

This clonotype was counted many times. The chain is built from TRBV20-1 and TRBJ2-1; D gene uncertain. Germline CDR1 is DFQATT and CDR2 is SNEGSKA (reference sequence). Between the trimmed V and J ends, which lost 0 bases and 1 base, there was a span of 7 bases. The CDR3 length is 14 residues. In DNA, the CDR3 is TGCAGTGCTAGAGATGTGGGGTCCTACAATGAGCAGTTCTTC. It translates to CSARDVGSYNEQFF.

This clonotype was seen ten or more times. This chain connects TRBV12-3 or TRBV12-4 to TRBJ1-2; D is undetermined. The V end lost 4 bases, the J end lost 5 bases, and 11 bases lay between the germline ends. This CDR3 is built from 13 residues. CDR3 coding DNA: TGTGCCAGCAGTTCCATGGGGATATATGGCTACACCTTC. This translates into CASSSMGIYGYTF.

In this sample, this clonotype turned up once. J is TRBJ1-1 and V is TRBV6-1; a weak D match, TRBD1 (5 bases). V lost 4 bases to trimming and J lost 3 bases, with 15 bases between them. CDR1 is MNHNS, CDR2 SASEGT, per germline. CDR3 length: 15 amino acids. CDR3 DNA sequence: TGTGCCAGCAGTGGGGGTAACGGGGCGGACACTGAAGCTTTCTTT. Encoded protein: CASSGGNGADTEAFF.

Comments on this clonotype: Since a much larger clone is just one base distant, this may be a read error. The chain employs TRBV3-1 and TRBJ1-1; D gene uncertain. The germline V and J ends were trimmed by 3 bases and 7 bases, with 18 bases remaining between them. CDR1 is LGHDT, CDR2 YNNKEL, per germline (reference sequence). This CDR3 is 15 amino acids long. CDR3 in DNA: TGTGCCAGCAGCCAGAGTAGGCGTAGGAACGGTGAAGCTTTCTTT. Amino acids: CASSQSRRRNGEAFF.

This chain uses TRBV28 with TRBJ1-1; 12 bases match TRBD1. Trimming at V came to 3 bases and at J to 5 bases, leaving 16 bases not matched to a gene. Per germline, CDR1 MDHEN and CDR2 SYDVKM. The CDR3 extends over 19 amino acids. CDR3: CASSLGTGGREVVGTEAFF. In DNA, the CDR3 is TGTGCCAGCAGTTTGGGGACAGGGGGCCGGGAGGTGGTCGGAACTGAAGCTTTCTTT.

This clonotype was seen at least ten times. The gene calls are TRBV28 and TRBJ2-7; 10 nucleotides match TRBD2. The length of the CDR3 is 16 residues. Trimming removed 2 bases from V and 2 bases from J; junction bases left unmatched: 6. Germline CDR1 and CDR2: MDHEN and SYDVKM. This chain's CDR3 is CASSLHASGGPYEQYF. In DNA, the CDR3 is TGTGCCAGCAGTTTACACGCTAGCGGGGGACCCTACGAGCAGTACTTC.

This clonotype was counted many times. The CDR3 loop reads CSASDVAYEQYF. DNA of the CDR3: TGCAGTGCTAGTGATGTAGCCTACGAGCAGTACTTC. V and J are TRBV20-1 and TRBJ2-7; no reliable D call. This CDR3 region has 12 residues. Germline loops: CDR1 DFQATT, CDR2 SNEGSKA (reference sequence). Trimming stripped 3 bases from V and 2 bases from J, with 8 bases between.

V is TRBV12-3 or TRBV12-4 and J is TRBJ1-2; D is perhaps TRBD1 (6 bases). The CDR3 contains 14 residues. Deletions cut 6 bases from V and 8 bases from J, with 19 bases between. The CDR3 region has the DNA TGTGCCAGCAGCTCAGACAGGCCCATGGACGGCTACACCTTC. This codes for CASSSDRPMDGYTF.

This clonotype was detected ten times or more. The chain couples TRBV2 to TRBJ1-1; D not resolved. This CDR3 region has 14 residues. V was clipped by 5 bases and J by 1 base, with 11 bases between them. Germline values: CDR1 SNHLY, CDR2 FYNNEI. CDR3 loop: CASSRPSTNTEAFF. In DNA form, the CDR3 reads TGTGCCAGCAGTAGACCCAGTACGAACACTGAAGCTTTCTTT.